The clone carrying this T cell receptor beta chain was detected many times. This sample is drawn from a study of response to subunit inactivated influenza vaccine. TCRdb analysed the RT-PCR reads with MiXCR anew, one entry per CDR3 protein. In the table there are some 550,000 distinct CDR3 sequences, approximately 20% of which are singletons. Germline values: CDR1 SGHRS, CDR2 YFSETQ. V lost 4 bases, J lost 1 base, and 5 bases stayed unmatched. The CDR3 is 16 amino acids. The same specimen was also included in a second study, on T cells expressing NK-cell markers. That source adds: TCR beta cDNA was generated via 5'RACE template switching incorporating UMIs. One of eight sequenced donors was HCMV-seronegative; the other seven were seropositive. In several experiments, an anti-gamma-delta TCR antibody restricted sorting to alpha-beta TCR T cells. Dominant NKG2C+ clonotypes were found to form roughly 1.0-7.0% of CD8+ T cells in about six donors. Clarity on HCMV specificity was lacking for the expanded NKG2C+ T cell clones.

The receptor's source is a man between 45 and 60 years old who received an inactivated influenza vaccine. The sequenced sample was CD4+ T cells sorted from PBMCs, obtained approximately 13 days after vaccination. V is TRBV5-1 and J is TRBJ2-3; 11 positions agree with TRBD2. CDR3 region: CASSPGLADGTDTQYF. The DNA of the CDR3 is TGCGCCAGCAGCCCGGGACTAGCGGATGGCACAGATACGCAGTATTTT.